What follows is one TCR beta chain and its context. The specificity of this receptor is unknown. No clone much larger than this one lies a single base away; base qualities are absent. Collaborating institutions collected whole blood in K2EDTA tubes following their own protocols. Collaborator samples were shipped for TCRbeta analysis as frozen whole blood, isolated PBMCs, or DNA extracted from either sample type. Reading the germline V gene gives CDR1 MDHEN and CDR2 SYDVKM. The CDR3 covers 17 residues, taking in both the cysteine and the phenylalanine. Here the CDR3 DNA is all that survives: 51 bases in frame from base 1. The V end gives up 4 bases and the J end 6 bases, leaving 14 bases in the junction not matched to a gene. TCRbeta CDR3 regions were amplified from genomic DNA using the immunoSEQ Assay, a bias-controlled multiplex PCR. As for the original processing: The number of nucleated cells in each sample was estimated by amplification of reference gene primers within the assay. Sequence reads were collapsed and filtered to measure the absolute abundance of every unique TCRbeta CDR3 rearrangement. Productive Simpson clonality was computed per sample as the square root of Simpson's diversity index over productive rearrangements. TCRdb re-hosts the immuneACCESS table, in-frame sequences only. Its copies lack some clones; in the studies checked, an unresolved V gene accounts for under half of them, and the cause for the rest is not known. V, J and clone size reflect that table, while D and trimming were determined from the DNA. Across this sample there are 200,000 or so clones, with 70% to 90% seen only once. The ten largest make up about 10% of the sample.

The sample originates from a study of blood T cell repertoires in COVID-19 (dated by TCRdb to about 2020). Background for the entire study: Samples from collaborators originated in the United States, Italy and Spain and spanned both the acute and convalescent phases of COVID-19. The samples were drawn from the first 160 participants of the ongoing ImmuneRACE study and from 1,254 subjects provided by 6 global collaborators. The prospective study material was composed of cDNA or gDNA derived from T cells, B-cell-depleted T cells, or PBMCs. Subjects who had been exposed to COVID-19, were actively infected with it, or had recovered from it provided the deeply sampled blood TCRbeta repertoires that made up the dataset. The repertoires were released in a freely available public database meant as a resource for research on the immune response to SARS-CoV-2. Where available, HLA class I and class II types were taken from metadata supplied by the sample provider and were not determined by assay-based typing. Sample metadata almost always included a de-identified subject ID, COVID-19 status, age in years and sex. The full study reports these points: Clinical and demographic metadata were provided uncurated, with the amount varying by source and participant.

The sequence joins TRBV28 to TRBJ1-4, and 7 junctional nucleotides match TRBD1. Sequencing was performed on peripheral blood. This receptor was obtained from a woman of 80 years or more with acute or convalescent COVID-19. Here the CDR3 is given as CASSSTFQGDSYEKLFF. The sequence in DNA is TGTGCCAGCAGTTCAACTTTTCAGGGGGATTCGTATGAAAAACTGTTTTTT.